The 20 T cell receptor beta chains reported below all come from one sample, sequenced in a study of OX40 agonist ivuxolimab in advanced cancers. Library preparation employed the immunoSEQ multiplex PCR assay. The clones in this table, taken by TCRdb from immuneACCESS, are in-frame only. Not every clone is retained; where verified, under half of the shortfall comes from an unresolved V gene, and the cause of the rest is unknown. Here the sample has approximately 66,000 clones; roughly 85% occur a single time. The top ten clones comprise roughly 0.89% of the sample. The sequencing used CD4+ or CD8+ T cells sorted from blood, collected in a trial of the OX40 agonist ivuxolimab. Receptors were obtained from an adult with an advanced solid tumor such as melanoma, head and neck, liver or kidney cancer.

This clone was found a few times. The V call is TRBV6-1, the J call TRBJ1-5; a weak D match, TRBD1 (5 bases). The V gene's germline CDR1 is MNHNS and CDR2 SASEGT. Deletions cut 1 base from V and 2 bases from J, with 12 bases between. The CDR3 contains 16 residues. The DNA of the CDR3 is TGTGCCAGCAGTGAAGGGGCAGGGTCTGGCAATCAGCCCCAGCATTTT. Translating it yields CASSEGAGSGNQPQHF.

In this sample, this clone turned up a few times. The chain is built from TRBV15 and TRBJ1-5, with 7 bases matching TRBD1. V trimming: 0 bases; J trimming: 9 bases; junction bases outside the gene matches: 8. Germline V gene lookup returns CDR1 LNHNV and CDR2 YYDKDF (reference sequence). The CDR3 is 15 amino acids. CDR3 nucleotides: TGTGCCACCAGCAGAGATCAGGGGGGGCGGGGGCCCCAGCATTTT. It translates to CATSRDQGGRGPQHF.

This clone was found a few times. V and J are TRBV7-6 and TRBJ2-5, with D perhaps matching TRBD1 (6 bases). The CDR3 has 14 amino acids. Deletions cut 5 bases from V and 7 bases from J, with 17 bases between. From germline, CDR1 is SGHVS and CDR2 FNYEAQ. Here the CDR3 DNA reads TGTGCCAGCAGCCCGACAGGTCAGGCGGGGACCCAGTACTTC. It encodes CASSPTGQAGTQYF.

CDR3 DNA sequence: TGTGCCTGGAAGCCCTGGGGGGGCACTGAAGCTTTCTTT. The encoded protein is CAWKPWGGTEAFF. The chain links TRBV30 to TRBJ1-1; possibly TRBD1 for D (5 bases). Germline CDR1 is GTSNPN and CDR2 is SVGIG (reference sequence). V was cut by 4 bases and J by 4 bases, with 13 bases left in between. The CDR3 covers 13 residues.

V is TRBV27 and J is TRBJ1-4; the D gene is possibly TRBD1 (6 bases). Trimming removed 4 bases from V and 7 bases from J, with 13 bases in between. CDR1 is MNHEY, CDR2 SMNVEV, per germline (reference sequence). The CDR3 is 14 amino acids. CDR3 sequence: CASSSAGGVEKLFF. CDR3 sequence (DNA): TGTGCCAGCAGTTCGGCTGGGGGCGTTGAAAAACTGTTTTTT.

The chain carries TRBV6-6 and TRBJ1-2; the D is unclear. Germline values: CDR1 MNHNY, CDR2 SVGAGI (reference sequence). This CDR3 has 13 amino acids. Trimming pared 7 bases from V and 8 bases from J, leaving 17 bases between. CDR3 coding DNA: TGTGCCAGCACTCCCGGCCCAAGTCAAGGCTACACCTTC. Amino acid sequence: CASTPGPSQGYTF.

The chain employs TRBV5-1 and TRBJ2-2; D is possibly TRBD1 or TRBD2 (6 bases each). Between the trimmed V and J ends, which lost 3 bases and 3 bases, there was a span of 15 bases. The germline V gene has CDR1 SGHRS and CDR2 YFSETQ. The CDR3 runs to 16 residues. This chain's CDR3 is CASSSHRDWDTGELFF. DNA of the CDR3: TGCGCCAGCAGCTCCCACAGGGACTGGGACACCGGGGAGCTGTTTTTT.

This rearrangement joins TRBV6-1 to TRBJ1-2, with 7 bases aligning to TRBD1. The CDR3 totals 12 residues. V shed 8 bases and J 8 bases; nucleotides not matched to a gene: 8. CDR1 and CDR2 from the germline V gene are MNHNS and SASEGT. CDR3 sequence (DNA): TGTGCCAGCGGTTCAGGGGGTCCCGGCTACACCTTC. Translation gives CASGSGGPGYTF.

This chain connects TRBV6-5 to TRBJ2-6, with D possibly TRBD2 on 6 matching bases. In germline, CDR1 is MNHEY, CDR2 SVGAGI. CDR3 size: 16 residues. Trimming took 2 bases from V and 4 from J, leaving 12 bases between them. CDR3 loop: CASSYNGGSGANVLTF. The CDR3 region has the DNA TGTGCCAGCAGTTACAATGGAGGGTCGGGGGCCAACGTCCTGACTTTC.

V is TRBV28 and J is TRBJ2-7; 7 positions agree with TRBD1. This CDR3 is built from 17 residues. With V trimmed by 1 base and J by 3 bases, 12 bases remained unmatched. Looked up from germline, CDR1 is MDHEN and CDR2 is SYDVKM. The CDR3 nucleotides read TGTGCCAGCAGTTTATTAGATCTGGCAGGGGGTCGCTACGAGCAGTACTTC. Translated, it gives CASSLLDLAGGRYEQYF.

V gene TRBV5-1 combines with J gene TRBJ2-7; the match to TRBD1 covers 9 bases. V was pared by 2 bases and J by 4 bases, with 10 bases of the junction left unmatched. This CDR3 region has 16 residues. Germline V gene sequence: CDR1 SGHRS, CDR2 YFSETQ. The DNA of the CDR3 is TGCGCCAGCAGCTTCGGGTCTCGGACAGGGGCTTACGAGCAGTACTTC. Translation: CASSFGSRTGAYEQYF. Looking up the rest from reference TRBV5-1 and TRBJ2-7 gives the full variable domain: KAGVTQTPRYLIKTRGQQVTLSCSPISGHRSVSWYQQTPGQGLQFLFEYFSETQRNKGNFPGRFSGRQFSNSRSEMNVSTLELGDSALYLCASSFGSRTGAYEQYFGPGTRLTVT.

The chain links TRBV2 to TRBJ1-2; D unclear. V was cut by 7 bases and J by 5 bases, with 11 bases left in between. Germline V gene data show CDR1 as SNHLY and CDR2 as FYNNEI. The CDR3 contains 12 residues. The CDR3 DNA reads as TGTGCCAGCACAGGAGATGAGTATGGCTACACCTTC. This translates into CASTGDEYGYTF.

The V gene is TRBV7-9, the J gene TRBJ1-1; D possibly corresponds to TRBD1 (5 bases). The V end lost 7 bases, the J end lost 6 bases, and 12 bases lay between the germline ends. Germline CDR1 and CDR2: SEHNR and FQNEAQ (reference sequence). The CDR3 is made up of 12 amino acids. CDR3 in DNA: TGTGCCAGCAAGGGCAGGGACTCTGAAGCTTTCTTT. Residues: CASKGRDSEAFF.

A word on this clone: This sample includes further DNA sequences coding for the same CDR3. The genes are TRBV7-2 and TRBJ2-7; 8 nucleotides agree with TRBD1. The V gene end was trimmed by 2 bases and the J gene end by 6 bases; junction bases not matched to a gene: 9. Germline values: CDR1 SGHTA, CDR2 FQGNSA. This CDR3 comprises 15 residues. DNA of the CDR3: TGTGCCAGCAGCTTAATGGCAGGGGGCGTGGGCGAGCAGTACTTC. Protein sequence: CASSLMAGGVGEQYF. The full variable domain, its missing parts supplied by reference TRBV7-2 and TRBJ2-7, is GAGVSQSPSNKVTEKGKDVELRCDPISGHTALYWYRQSLGQGLEFLIYFQGNSAPDKSGLPSDRFSAERTGGSVSTLTIQRTQQEDSAVYLCASSLMAGGVGEQYFGPGTRLTVT.

This clone was recorded only once. The chain employs TRBV7-2 and TRBJ1-1; 7 bases are shared with TRBD1. The CDR3 extends over 13 amino acids. Germline loops: CDR1 SGHTA, CDR2 FQGNSA. Trimming removed 5 bases from V and 8 bases from J; junction bases left unmatched: 8. CDR3 nucleotide sequence: TGTGCCAGCAGCCCCAGACAGGGTGGCGAAGCTTTCTTT. It yields the protein CASSPRQGGEAFF.

As concerns this clone: An end of the junction differs from the germline gene, which may be a read error. This sample includes further DNA sequences coding for the same CDR3. The V gene is TRBV2, the J gene TRBJ2-7; the D call may be TRBD1 or TRBD2 (5 bases each). Germline V gene sequence: CDR1 SNHLY, CDR2 FYNNEI. This CDR3 contains 13 residues. The CDR3 is CASRGDRPGEQYF. CDR3 DNA sequence: TGCGCCAGCAGAGGGGACCGACCTGGGGAGCAGTACTTC.

The gene calls are TRBV30 and TRBJ2-1; D is uncertain. CDR3 length: 16 residues. V shed 6 bases and J shed 2 bases, with 20 bases lying between them. CDR1 and CDR2 from the germline V gene are GTSNPN and SVGIG (reference sequence). The CDR3 loop reads CACLPITTGPYNEQFF. The CDR3 DNA is TGTGCCTGTTTGCCCATCACTACTGGACCCTACAATGAGCAGTTCTTC.

The DNA of the CDR3 is TGTGCCAGCACTGAGGGACGCCCGGTCGGCTATGGCTACACCTTC. Residues: CASTEGRPVGYGYTF. The chain uses TRBV28 and TRBJ1-2, with D possibly being TRBD1 (5 bases). V dropped 7 bases and J dropped 4 bases, with 19 bases sitting between them. Germline V gives CDR1 MDHEN, CDR2 SYDVKM. The CDR3 contains 15 residues.

V and J are TRBV6-6 and TRBJ1-6; D not resolved. V was pared by 8 bases and J by 7 bases, with 12 bases between. Germline-derived CDR1 and CDR2 are MNHNY and SVGAGI (reference sequence). CDR3 length: 13 residues. The CDR3 here is CASGGRRNSPLHF. In nucleotides, the CDR3 is TGTGCCAGCGGCGGGCGGCGAAATTCACCCCTCCACTTT.

The chain is built from TRBV7-2 and TRBJ2-4; 8 bases agree with TRBD2. This CDR3 contains 17 residues. With 1 base clipped from V and 0 bases from J, the junction kept 5 bases outside the gene matches. Germline V CDR1 and CDR2: SGHTA, FQGNSA. The CDR3 nucleotides read TGTGCCAGCAGCTTAGGAGGTAGCGGGACAGCCAAAAACATTCAGTACTTC. Translated, it gives CASSLGGSGTAKNIQYF. Supplemented by reference TRBV7-2 and TRBJ2-4, the full variable domain reads GAGVSQSPSNKVTEKGKDVELRCDPISGHTALYWYRQSLGQGLEFLIYFQGNSAPDKSGLPSDRFSAERTGGSVSTLTIQRTQQEDSAVYLCASSLGGSGTAKNIQYFGAGTRLSVL.